This TCR beta chain came from a study of blood T cell repertoires in COVID-19. The J segment lost 2 bases and the V segment lost 1 base, leaving 2 bases of the junction unmatched. Germline loops: CDR1 SGHKS, CDR2 YYEKEE (reference sequence). The CDR3 length is 15 residues. Authors' processing steps: Amplification of reference gene primers provided the estimated nucleated cell counts. Only in-frame clones appear in the TCRdb table, and some are missing; sequencing was by immunoSEQ multiplex PCR. The DNA was the basis for D and trimming; V, J and clone size are from that table. Of about 65,000 clones listed, 80% to 85% were seen once; the top ten hold about 41%.

The sequence derives from a human donor in a cohort sampled during active COVID-19. The sample taken for sequencing was peripheral blood. V gene TRBV5-5 combines with J gene TRBJ2-3; 9 bases agree with TRBD2. Here the CDR3 reads CASSLLAGNTDTQYF. CDR3 DNA: TGTGCCAGCAGCTTGCTAGCGGGGAACACAGATACGCAGTATTTT.